This T cell receptor beta chain was identified during a study of blood T cell repertoires in COVID-19. Study-wide context: Material from acute and convalescent COVID-19 was sourced from the United States, Italy and Spain. The analysed material was cDNA or gDNA that came from T cells, B-cell-depleted T cells, or PBMCs.

Per the authors' pipeline: From reference gene primer amplification, estimates of nucleated cell counts were derived. The method was immunoSEQ multiplex PCR; TCRdb's version includes in-frame clones alone and lacks a portion of them. The V and J calls and clone size were taken over from that table, and D and trimming were inferred from the DNA. The sample includes roughly 200,000 clones, about 88% of them seen just once. This CDR3 is built from 14 residues. Trimming removed 7 bases from V and 5 bases from J, with 14 bases in between. Germline CDR1 and CDR2: LNHDA and SQIVND (reference sequence). This clone has a handful of counts.

V usage is TRBV19 and J usage is TRBJ1-4, with D possibly matching TRBD1 (6 bases). The sequenced sample consisted of peripheral blood. The receptor comes from a man aged 18 to 29 with active or convalescent COVID-19. This CDR3 is CASTLWQGNEKLFF. Written as DNA, the CDR3 is TGTGCCAGTACCCTTTGGCAGGGGAATGAAAAACTGTTTTTT.